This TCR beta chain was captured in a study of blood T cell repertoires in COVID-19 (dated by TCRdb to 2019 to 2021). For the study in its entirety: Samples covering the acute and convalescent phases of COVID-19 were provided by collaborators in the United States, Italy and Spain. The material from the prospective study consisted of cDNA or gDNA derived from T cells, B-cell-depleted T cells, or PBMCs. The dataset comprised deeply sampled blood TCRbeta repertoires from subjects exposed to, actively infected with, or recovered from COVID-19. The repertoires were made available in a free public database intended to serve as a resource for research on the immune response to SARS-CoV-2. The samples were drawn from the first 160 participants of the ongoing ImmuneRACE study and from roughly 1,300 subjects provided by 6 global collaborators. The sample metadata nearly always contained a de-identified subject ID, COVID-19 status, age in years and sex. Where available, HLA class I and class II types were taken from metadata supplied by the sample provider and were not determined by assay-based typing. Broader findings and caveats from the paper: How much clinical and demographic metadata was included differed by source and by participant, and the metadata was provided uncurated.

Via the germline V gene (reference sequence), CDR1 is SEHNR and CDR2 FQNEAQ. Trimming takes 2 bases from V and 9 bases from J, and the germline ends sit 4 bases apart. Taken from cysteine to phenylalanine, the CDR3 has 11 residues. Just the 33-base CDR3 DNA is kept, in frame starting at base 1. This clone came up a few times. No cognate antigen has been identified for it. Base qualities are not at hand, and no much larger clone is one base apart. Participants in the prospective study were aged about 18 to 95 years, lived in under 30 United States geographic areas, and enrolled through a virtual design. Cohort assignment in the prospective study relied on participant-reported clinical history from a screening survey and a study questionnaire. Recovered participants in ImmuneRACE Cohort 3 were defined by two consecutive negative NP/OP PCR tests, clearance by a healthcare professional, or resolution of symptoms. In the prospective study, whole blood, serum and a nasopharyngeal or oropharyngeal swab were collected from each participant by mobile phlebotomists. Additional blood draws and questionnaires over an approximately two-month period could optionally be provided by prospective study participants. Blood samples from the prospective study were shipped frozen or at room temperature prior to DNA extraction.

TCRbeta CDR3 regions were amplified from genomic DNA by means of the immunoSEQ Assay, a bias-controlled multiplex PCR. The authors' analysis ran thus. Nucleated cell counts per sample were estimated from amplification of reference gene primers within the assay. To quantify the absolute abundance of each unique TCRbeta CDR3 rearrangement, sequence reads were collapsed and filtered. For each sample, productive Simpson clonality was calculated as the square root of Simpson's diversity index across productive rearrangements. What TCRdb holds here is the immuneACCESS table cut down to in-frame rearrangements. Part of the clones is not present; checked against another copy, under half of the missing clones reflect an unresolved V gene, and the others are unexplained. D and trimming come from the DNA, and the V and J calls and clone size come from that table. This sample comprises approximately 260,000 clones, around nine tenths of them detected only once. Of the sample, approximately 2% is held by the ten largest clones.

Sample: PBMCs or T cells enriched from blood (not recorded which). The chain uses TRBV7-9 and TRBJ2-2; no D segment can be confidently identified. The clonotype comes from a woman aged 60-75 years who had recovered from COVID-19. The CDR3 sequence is CASSLTRELFF. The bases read TGTGCCAGCAGCTTAACAAGGGAGCTGTTTTTT. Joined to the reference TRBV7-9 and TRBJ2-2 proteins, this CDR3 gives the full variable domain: DTGVSQNPRHKITKRGQNVTFRCDPISEHNRLYWYRQTLGQGPEFLTYFQNEAQLEKSRLLSDRFSAERPKGSFSTLEIQRTEQGDSAMYLCASSLTRELFFGEGSRLTVL.